The rows below give T cell receptor beta chains drawn from one sample of a study of T-cell reconstitution after alpha-beta-depleted transplantation in children. TCRdb redid the calling of the PCR reads with MiXCR, one entry per CDR3 protein. The repertoire consists of 280,000 or so distinct CDR3 sequences, with about 9.9% occurring once and the leading ten covering less than 25%. Sequenced here: peripheral blood, sampled 180 days after TCRalphabeta/CD19-depleted stem cell transplant. The receptors come from a male patient aged 2 to 9 who had a stem cell transplant for chronic granulomatous disease, so the T cells may come from the graft donor. Both conserved end residues are part of each CDR3. The D gene is left open where the match is weak. Only part of the rows carry a size: once, few, many, or a class if the clone is expanded.

TRBJ1-5 TRBV28 few TRBD1 TGTGCCAGCAGCCGAGTAGACAGGGTCCAACCCCAGCATTTT CASSRVDRVQPQHF
TRBJ2-2 TRBV7-8 many TRBD2 TGTGCCAGCAGCTTAGGGGGACTAGCGGGAGGCGCCGGGGAGCTGTTTTTT CASSLGGLAGGAGELFF
TRBJ1-2 TRBV12-3/TRBV12-4 few NA TGTGCCAGCAGTTTAGGGTGGGGGGAGGGCTATGGCTACACCTTC CASSLGWGEGYGYTF
TRBJ2-7 TRBV29-1 many TRBD2 TGCAGCGTCTCGGGACTAGCGCGAAGCTCCTACGAGCAGTACTTC CSVSGLARSSYEQYF
TRBJ2-4 TRBV7-2 NA NA TGTGCCAGCAGCTTAGGACATGGGCTAGCCAAAAACATTCAGTACTTC CASSLGHGLAKNIQYF
TRBJ2-1 TRBV19 NA NA TGTGCCAGTAGTATAGCTCGACCAACCCGGAATGAGCAGTTCTTC CASSIARPTRNEQFF
TRBJ2-1 TRBV6-2/TRBV6-3 many TRBD2 TGTGCCAGCAGTTACAAGCTAGCGGGGGGTAGCTCCTACAATGAGCAGTTCTTC CASSYKLAGGSSYNEQFF
TRBJ2-1 TRBV11-2 many NA TGTGCCAGCAGCCAGAGGGCGGAGCCGTTCTTC CASSQRAEPFF
TRBJ2-7 TRBV28 many NA TGTGCCAGCAGTTTATCAGACAGGAGACTTGGTGAGCAGTACTTC CASSLSDRRLGEQYF
TRBJ2-7 TRBV9 many TRBD2 TGTGCCAGCAGCCTATCAGACGGGGCTAGCGGGATGCGGAACTACGAGCAGTACTTC CASSLSDGASGMRNYEQYF
TRBJ2-1 TRBV13 many TRBD2 TGTGCCAGCAATCGGCTAGCGGGAGGAATTGAGCAGTTCTTC CASNRLAGGIEQFF
TRBJ2-5 TRBV28 many TRBD1 TGTGCCAGCAGTAAGGACAGGGCAGGGGAGACCCAGTACTTC CASSKDRAGETQYF
TRBJ2-3 TRBV5-1 many TRBD2 TGCGCCAGCAGCCCCGGACTAGCCATGGGTGTCACAGATACGCAGTATTTT CASSPGLAMGVTDTQYF
TRBJ2-5 TRBV29-1 many NA TGCAGCGGAAGGCCTACAGAATACCAAGAGACCCAGTACTTC CSGRPTEYQETQYF
TRBJ2-1 TRBV18 NA NA TGTGCCAGCTCACCACCGGGTGAGCAGTTCTTC CASSPPGEQFF
TRBJ2-6 TRBV27 many NA TGTGCCAGCAGTTTGCAAGGTTCTGGGGCCAACGTCCTGACTTTC CASSLQGSGANVLTF
TRBJ2-1 TRBV7-3 many NA TGTGCCAGCATCGTAAAAGGACGGTGGAGGGAGCAGTTCTTC CASIVKGRWREQFF
TRBJ2-7 TRBV28 many TRBD2 TGTGCCAGCGGAGGGTGGGAGGGCCGTTACGAGCAGTACTTC CASGGWEGRYEQYF
TRBJ2-7 TRBV15 many TRBD2 TGTGCCACCAGCAGAGATGCTAGCGGGAGCTACGAGCAGTACTTC CATSRDASGSYEQYF
TRBJ1-2 TRBV3-1 many NA TGTGCCAGCAGCCAAGATCTGCAGGGAAAATACTATGGCTACACCTTC CASSQDLQGKYYGYTF
TRBJ2-5 TRBV28 many NA TGTGCCAGCAGGCCTACGACTCTTCAGCAGTACTTC CASRPTTLQQYF
TRBJ2-7 TRBV18 many NA TGTGCCAGCTCACCACTTGCAGGAGTGGAGGGGCAGTACTTC CASSPLAGVEGQYF
TRBJ2-1 TRBV7-9 medium-sized NA TGTGCCAGCAGCTTATGGGGAAATAGCAACAATGAGCAGTTCTTC CASSLWGNSNNEQFF
TRBJ2-1 TRBV11-2 few TRBD2 TGTGCCAGCAGCTTAGGGGGAGCGGGAACCTACAATGAGCAGTTCTTC CASSLGGAGTYNEQFF
TRBJ2-5 TRBV6-5 NA NA TGTACCAGCAGTTACTCGGTAGCAGGGGAGACCCAGTACTTC CTSSYSVAGETQYF
TRBJ2-1 TRBV27 NA NA TGTGCCAGCACCCGCCGGGCAACCTACAATGAGCAGTTCTTC CASTRRATYNEQFF
TRBJ2-2 TRBV5-1 many NA TGCGCCAGCAGCTTGGTGGGCGGCTCGCCCGGGGAGCTGTTTTTT CASSLVGGSPGELFF
TRBJ1-6 TRBV5-1 many NA TGCGCCAGCGGAGTAAAGGATAATTCACCCCTCCACTTT CASGVKDNSPLHF
TRBJ2-3 TRBV7-2 many NA TGTGCCAGCAGCCTAGCGTCCACAGATACGCAGTATTTT CASSLASTDTQYF
TRBJ2-5 TRBV9 many TRBD2 TGTGCCAGCAGCCCTGGGGACTACTACCAAGAGACCCAGTACTTC CASSPGDYYQETQYF